These T cell receptor beta chains were read from a single sample in a study of blood T cell repertoires in COVID-19. This table comes from immunoSEQ multiplex PCR, and its TCRdb copy is limited to in-frame clones, with some not included. The table has over 65,000 clones, 87% seen once. The sequencing sample was made of peripheral blood. All receptors come from a human donor in a cohort sampled during active COVID-19. The CDR3 runs from the conserved cysteine through the conserved F or W.

V,CDR3
TRBV29-1,CSVEDGGTGRAGELFF
TRBV2,CASSEAEAGTGELFF
TRBV11-2,CASSLGPPGGRAYEQYF
TRBV28,CASSHHSGSGSSYEQYF
TRBV7-9,CASSPGTGFQPQHF
TRBV28,CASSLGGSYEQYF
TRBV4-1,CASSPQGGETQYF
TRBV5-1,CASSTTDGRNSPLHF
TRBV21-1,CASIPPSLAGGPNRYNEQFF
TRBV10-1,CASSGPGDTEAFF
TRBV6-6,CASSGQGNEQYF
TRBV10-3,CAISEGQGIPLHF
TRBV6-6,CASSPQGRTEAFF
TRBV9,CASSGGSGATDTQYF
TRBV18,CASSPGGRNTEAFF
TRBV18,CASSPPGYEQYF
TRBV5-4,CASRDLSGSQETQYF
TRBV5-6,CASSLGTRQVNSPLHF
TRBV7-2,CASSSPPPTSGRSRETQYF
TRBV6-6,CASSPASGVSNSPLHF
TRBV10-1,CASSEGTTYEQYF
TRBV4-2,CASSQDYSRGLNQPQHF
TRBV28,CASSKTGTGHNEQFF
TRBV27,CASSSGTGGKSYEQYF
TRBV5-1,CASSLGTGVDEQYF
TRBV29-1,CSVGLAGGPETQYF
TRBV20-1,CSASAPSGAYNEQFF
TRBV28,CASSSQDGPGRDIQYF
TRBV28,CASSLGLAGFNEQFF
TRBV30,CAWTSASYEQYF
TRBV7-6,CASSLAGHSYEQYF
TRBV28,CASSLGSNRVRNQPQHF
TRBV7-2,CASSLRLAGGRDTQYF
TRBV27,CASSLAGINEQYF
TRBV2,CASANLGGKTEAFF
TRBV7-9,CASSYGQGGTEAFF
TRBV23-1,CASSQLRVDRGGKEQYF
TRBV12-3/TRBV12-4,CASSLGLVEQFF
TRBV5-4,CASTRGRDSYNEQFF
TRBV29-1,CSVERTGTGYTF
TRBV21-1,CASIEGRGCNQPQHF
TRBV18,CASSPRRGEQFF
TRBV5-1,CASSFGGRGWQETQYF
TRBV5-1,CASSFLAASYNEQFF
TRBV28,CASSPGQGPSGANVLTF
TRBV5-1,CASSSPRGKDGELFF